The T cell receptor (beta chain) described here comes from a study of blood T cells in healthy people across ages. General study findings and limits: Whereas aged donors had fewer naive CD4+ cells, long-lived donors had more of them and higher diversity. Unknown CMV status may confound age-related changes in expanded clones.

Primers used in a second PCR of about 7 to 12 cycles were a sample-barcoded 5' primer and a J-beta primer mix. Each cDNA molecule was tagged by a template-switch adaptor that had 12 random nucleotides. TCRdb passed the 5' RACE reads through MiXCR, listing each CDR3 protein once. The top ten hold around a sixth of the sample, which has 590,000 or so distinct CDR3 sequences, about 30% seen once. This CDR3 contains 16 residues. Deletions cut 0 bases from V and 0 bases from J, with 11 bases between. The germline CDR1 and CDR2 sequences are LGHNA and YSLEER. Of note for this clonotype: Antigen specificity is unknown.

The gene calls are TRBV4-3 and TRBJ2-5; the D gene is possibly TRBD2 (6 bases). The sequenced sample consisted of blood. This TCR was sampled from an elderly woman in good health. The CDR3 coding sequence is TGCGCCAGCAGCCAAGATACTGGGGGGTACCAAGAGACCCAGTACTTC. As protein: CASSQDTGGYQETQYF.